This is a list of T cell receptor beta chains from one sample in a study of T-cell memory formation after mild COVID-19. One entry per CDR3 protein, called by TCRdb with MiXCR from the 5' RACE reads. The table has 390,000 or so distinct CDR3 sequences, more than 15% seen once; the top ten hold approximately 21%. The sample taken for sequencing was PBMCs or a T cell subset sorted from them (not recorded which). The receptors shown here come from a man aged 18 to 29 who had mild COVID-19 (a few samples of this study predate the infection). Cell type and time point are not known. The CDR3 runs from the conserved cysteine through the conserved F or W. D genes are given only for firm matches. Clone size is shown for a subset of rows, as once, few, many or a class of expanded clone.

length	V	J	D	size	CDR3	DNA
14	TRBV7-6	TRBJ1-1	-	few	CASSSPGFGTEAFF	TGTGCCAGCAGCTCCCCGGGGTTCGGCACTGAAGCTTTCTTT
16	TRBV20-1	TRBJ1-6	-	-	CSARVRGSSYNSPLHF	TGCAGTGCTAGAGTTCGGGGGAGCTCCTATAATTCACCCCTCCACTTT
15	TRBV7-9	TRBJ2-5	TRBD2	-	CASSFLAGGEETQYF	TGTGCCAGCAGCTTTCTAGCGGGGGGCGAAGAGACCCAGTACTTC
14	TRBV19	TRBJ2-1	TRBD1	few	CASTADRVNNEQFF	TGTGCCAGTACCGCGGACAGGGTAAACAATGAGCAGTTCTTC
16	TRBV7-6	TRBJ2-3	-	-	CASSNGRDRPPDTQYF	TGTGCCAGCAGCAACGGGCGGGACAGACCACCAGATACGCAGTATTTT
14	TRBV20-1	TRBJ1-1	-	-	CSARNWFSNTEAFF	TGCAGTGCTAGAAACTGGTTCTCGAACACTGAAGCTTTCTTT
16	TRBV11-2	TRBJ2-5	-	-	CASSLVSGRSGETQYF	TGTGCCAGCAGCTTGGTCTCGGGGCGCAGCGGAGAGACCCAGTACTTC
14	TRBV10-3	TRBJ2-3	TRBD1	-	CAISLGQGTDTQYF	TGTGCCATCAGCCTGGGACAGGGCACAGATACGCAGTATTTT
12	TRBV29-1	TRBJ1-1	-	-	CSVVGGRAEAFF	TGCAGCGTTGTGGGGGGCAGGGCGGAAGCTTTCTTT
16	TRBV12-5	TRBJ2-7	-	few	CASGLVLRQGSHEQYF	TGTGCTAGTGGTTTGGTACTGAGGCAGGGGTCTCACGAGCAGTACTTC
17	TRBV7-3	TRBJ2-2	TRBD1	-	CASSLRDRDPLGGELFF	TGTGCCAGCAGCTTAAGGGACAGGGACCCTTTGGGCGGGGAGCTGTTTTTT
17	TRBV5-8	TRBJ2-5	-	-	CASSAGDRPYNQETQYF	TGTGCCAGCAGCGCCGGCGACAGGCCCTATAACCAAGAGACCCAGTACTTC
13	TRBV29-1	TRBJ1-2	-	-	CSVETGASPGYTF	TGCAGCGTTGAAACAGGTGCCTCGCCGGGCTACACCTTC
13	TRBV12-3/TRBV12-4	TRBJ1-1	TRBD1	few	CASHRGARTEAFF	TGTGCCAGCCACAGGGGGGCTCGCACTGAAGCTTTCTTT
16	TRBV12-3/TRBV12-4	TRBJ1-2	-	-	CASSFSRGTANYGYTF	TGTGCCAGCAGTTTCTCCCGGGGGACTGCTAACTATGGCTACACCTTC
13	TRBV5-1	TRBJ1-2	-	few	CASSLAAGDGYTF	TGCGCCAGCAGCTTGGCGGCGGGGGATGGCTACACCTTC
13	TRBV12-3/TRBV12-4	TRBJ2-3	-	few	CASSPGLPDTQYF	TGTGCCAGCAGTCCGGGACTGCCCGATACGCAGTATTTT